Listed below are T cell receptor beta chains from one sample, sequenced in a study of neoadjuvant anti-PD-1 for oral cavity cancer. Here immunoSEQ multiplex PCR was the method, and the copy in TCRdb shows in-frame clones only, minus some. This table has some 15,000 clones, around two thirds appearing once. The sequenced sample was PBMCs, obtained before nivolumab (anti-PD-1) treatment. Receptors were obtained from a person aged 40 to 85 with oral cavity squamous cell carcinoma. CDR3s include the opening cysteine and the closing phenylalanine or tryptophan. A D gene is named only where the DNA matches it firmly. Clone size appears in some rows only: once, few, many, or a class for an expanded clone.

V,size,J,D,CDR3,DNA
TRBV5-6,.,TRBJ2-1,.,CASSSTGLYNEQFF,TGTGCCAGCAGCTCTACGGGGCTGTACAATGAGCAGTTCTTC
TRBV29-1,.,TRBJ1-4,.,CSVDWGGDNEKLFF,TGCAGCGTTGATTGGGGGGGAGATAATGAAAAACTGTTTTTT
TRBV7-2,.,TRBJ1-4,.,CASGTGMPNEKLFF,TGTGCCAGCGGCACAGGGATGCCTAATGAAAAACTGTTTTTT
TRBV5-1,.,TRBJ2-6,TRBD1,CASYRGPSSGANVLTF,TGCGCCAGCTACAGGGGCCCCAGCTCTGGGGCCAACGTCCTGACTTTC
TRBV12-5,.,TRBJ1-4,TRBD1,CASGLAQGGRVEKLFF,TGTGCTAGTGGTTTGGCGCAGGGGGGGAGGGTTGAAAAACTGTTTTTT
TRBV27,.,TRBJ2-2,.,CAGWGCGSTGELFF,TGTGCCGGGTGGGGCTGTGGAAGTACCGGGGAGCTGTTTTTT
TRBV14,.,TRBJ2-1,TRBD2,CASSRTSGGGNEQFF,TGTGCCAGCAGCCGGACTAGCGGGGGTGGAAATGAGCAGTTCTTC
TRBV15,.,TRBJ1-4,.,CATSRSTQVRNEKLFF,TGTGCCACCAGCAGATCCACCCAGGTGAGGAACGAAAAACTGTTTTTT
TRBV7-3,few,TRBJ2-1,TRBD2,CASSSGLAGDNEQFF,TGTGCCAGCAGCTCCGGACTAGCGGGGGACAATGAGCAGTTCTTC
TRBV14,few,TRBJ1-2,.,CASSQDRSYGYTF,TGTGCCAGCAGCCAAGATCGCAGCTATGGCTACACCTTC
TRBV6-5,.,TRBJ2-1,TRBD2,CASSYYASGDGEQFF,TGTGCCAGCAGTTACTACGCTAGCGGGGACGGTGAGCAGTTCTTC